This TCR beta chain was retrieved from a study of response to subunit inactivated influenza vaccine listed by TCRdb under 2018. For the study in its entirety: Deep quantitative T cell receptor repertoire profiling was used in the study to track responses to a trivalent subunit inactivated influenza vaccine. General conclusions and limits of the study: The authors proposed that each seasonal influenza vaccination may bring in only a limited number of new T cells.

The CDR3 spans 16 residues, from the cysteine through the phenylalanine. Just CDR3 DNA is preserved here, 48 bases in frame from base 1. The library relied on RT-PCR. The listed sequencing device is Illumina HiSeq 2500. The public sequencing data were trimmed at Q25 with fastp and processed into clonotypes with MiXCR by TCRdb, which kept only in-frame beta chains. Every entry covers one CDR3 protein and lists the most common genes and DNA from its rows. The sample table records about 620,000 distinct CDR3 sequences; 10% to 12% of these occur just once. The ten largest clones add up to 8% to 13% of the sample. Details on this clonotype: This receptor's antigen is unknown. No much larger clonotype is one base removed from it; base qualities were not supplied.

These same records also appear under a second study, on T cells expressing NK-cell markers. That second report states: TCR beta cDNA libraries were prepared using 5'RACE template switching, which introduced a universal primer site and unique molecular identifiers. Seven to nine donors provided sorted CD3+CD56+NKG2C+, CD3+CD56+NKG2C- and CD3+CD56-NKG2C+ T-cell subsets, whose TCR beta-chain repertoires were profiled. Among the eight sequenced donors, only one was HCMV-seronegative, while the other seven were HCMV-seropositive. To restrict sorting to alphabetaTCR-expressing T cells, an anti-gammadeltaTCR antibody was added in several experiments. For about 6 donors, the dominant CD3+CD56+NKG2C+ clonotypes were among the top 10 CD8+ clonotypes and accounted for about 1.0-7.5% of CD8+ T cells. Those dominant clonotypes were again the most abundant among CD3+CD56-NKG2C+ cells in a few donors, at 28.3-60.1%. It remained unclear whether the expanded NKG2C-expressing T cell clones were specific for HCMV antigens. The eight sequenced donors were randomly selected healthy volunteers, three men and five women. HCMV-specific IgG was detected in serum with a commercial ELISA kit to determine HCMV serostatus. Ficoll density gradient centrifugation was used to isolate peripheral blood mononuclear cells from blood. For about 6 donors, bulk peripheral blood T-cell repertoires were additionally sequenced from unsorted PBMC. Priming for cDNA synthesis came from the TCR beta constant segment, and two successive PCR amplification steps followed. Sequencing of the libraries produced 2 x 150 bp reads on Illumina HiSeq 2000/2500, MiSeq or NextSeq. Reads were demultiplexed and grouped by UMI with MIGEC, and clonotypes were assembled and quantified with MiTCR. Only TCR cDNA sequences supported by at least two reads were kept to exclude erroneous sequences. Downstream repertoire analysis used the tcR package, and clonotypes were matched across fractions by CDR3 nucleotide sequence plus V segment. Antigen specificity was annotated against VDJdb with VDJmatch, allowing one amino acid substitution in CDR3.

The sample here was PBMCs from blood, taken on the day of vaccination. The chain employs TRBV21-1 and TRBJ2-4; the listed D gene, TRBD2, was not tested against the DNA. TRBV21-1 is marked as a pseudogene. The sequence was obtained from a man in his forties or fifties who received an inactivated influenza vaccine. Donor details come from another sample of the same person, matched by shared clones. The base sequence is TGTGCCTCCCCAGCGGGGGGCAGGGGCGTGAGAAACATTCAGTACTTC. This is translated as CASPAGGRGVRNIQYF.